This T cell receptor (beta chain) was obtained from a study of early T cells in non-severe SARS-CoV-2 infection. Background on the study: Chains stayed unpaired after sequencing of bulk RNA from unsorted whole blood.

This clonotype was counted many times. Unique molecular identifiers tagged individual cDNA molecules. From the 5' RACE reads, TCRdb called clonotypes with MiXCR, one entry per CDR3 protein. Of some 39,000 distinct CDR3 sequences detected, 3% to 4% appear once; the ten largest clones hold about 3%. This TCR came from an adult who was a healthcare worker with PCR-confirmed SARS-CoV-2 infection or an uninfected control (not recorded which). The sample taken for sequencing was whole blood.

In DNA form, the CDR3 reads TGTGCCAGCAGCTTGCGGGGATCTGGGGCCAACGTCCTGACTTTC. Residues: CASSLRGSGANVLTF. The V gene is TRBV5-6, the J gene TRBJ2-6; D is possibly TRBD2 (5 bases). The CDR3 length is 15 residues. Germline assignment: CDR1 SGHDT and CDR2 YYEEEE. The V gene lost 1 base and the J gene lost 1 base, with 6 bases spanning the gap.